This is a list of T cell receptor beta chains from one sample in a study of OX40 agonist ivuxolimab in advanced cancers. TCRdb's table, derived via immunoSEQ multiplex PCR, lists solely in-frame clones and lacks some. The sample has approximately 28,000 clones, roughly 86% seen once. The source was CD4+ or CD8+ T cells sorted from blood, collected in a trial of the OX40 agonist ivuxolimab. Every receptor here comes from an adult with an advanced solid tumor such as melanoma, head and neck, liver or kidney cancer. Both conserved end residues are part of each CDR3. A D gene is named only where the DNA matches it firmly. For some rows the clone size is stated as once, few or many, or as a class when expanded; others skip it.

d_call: .
clone_size: .
j_call: TRBJ2-7
v_call: TRBV11-1
cdr3_aa: CASSPGLAYEQYF
cdr3_nt: TGTGCCAGCAGCCCCGGCTTGGCATACGAGCAGTACTTC

d_call: .
clone_size: .
j_call: TRBJ2-7
v_call: TRBV12-5
cdr3_aa: CASGLAPDSRLTLYEQYF
cdr3_nt: TGTGCTAGTGGTTTAGCCCCGGACAGCCGATTGACCCTTTACGAGCAGTACTTC

d_call: TRBD2
clone_size: .
j_call: TRBJ2-7
v_call: TRBV7-9
cdr3_aa: CASSPPSGRSYEQYF
cdr3_nt: TGTGCCAGCAGCCCCCCCAGCGGGAGAAGCTACGAGCAGTACTTC

d_call: TRBD2
clone_size: few
j_call: TRBJ2-1
v_call: TRBV28
cdr3_aa: CASSLHVSGRPSYNEQFF
cdr3_nt: TGTGCCAGCAGTTTGCACGTTAGCGGGAGACCTTCCTACAATGAGCAGTTCTTC

d_call: TRBD1
clone_size: .
j_call: TRBJ2-7
v_call: TRBV28
cdr3_aa: CASSPDETGSYEQYF
cdr3_nt: TGTGCCAGCAGCCCCGATGAGACAGGGTCCTACGAGCAGTACTTC

d_call: .
clone_size: .
j_call: TRBJ2-1
v_call: TRBV30
cdr3_aa: CAWGGQGPYNEQFF
cdr3_nt: TGTGCCTGGGGTGGGCAGGGGCCCTACAATGAGCAGTTCTTC

d_call: .
clone_size: .
j_call: TRBJ2-7
v_call: TRBV27
cdr3_aa: CASSQYQTEPNYEQYF
cdr3_nt: TGTGCCAGCAGTCAATACCAGACGGAGCCGAACTACGAGCAGTACTTC

d_call: .
clone_size: medium-sized
j_call: TRBJ2-1
v_call: TRBV30
cdr3_aa: CAWSPLGPGSQFF
cdr3_nt: TGTGCCTGGAGTCCTCTAGGCCCTGGCTCTCAGTTCTTC

d_call: .
clone_size: once
j_call: TRBJ2-5
v_call: TRBV28
cdr3_aa: CASRTVGVTETQYF
cdr3_nt: TGTGCCAGCAGAACAGTGGGGGTAACAGAGACCCAGTACTTC

d_call: TRBD1
clone_size: .
j_call: TRBJ2-3
v_call: TRBV7-7
cdr3_aa: CASSQGQGASDTQYF
cdr3_nt: TGTGCTAGCAGCCAGGGACAGGGGGCCTCAGATACGCAGTATTTT

d_call: .
clone_size: .
j_call: TRBJ2-3
v_call: TRBV5-8
cdr3_aa: CASSLGDYTQYF
cdr3_nt: TGTGCCAGCAGCTTGGGGGACTATACGCAGTATTTT

d_call: .
clone_size: .
j_call: TRBJ2-4
v_call: TRBV6-6
cdr3_aa: CASSPTRMAKNIQYF
cdr3_nt: TGTGCCAGCAGTCCCACCAGGATGGCCAAAAACATTCAGTACTTC

d_call: TRBD1
clone_size: medium-sized
j_call: TRBJ1-1
v_call: TRBV5-5
cdr3_aa: CASNSGQGNTEAFF
cdr3_nt: TGTGCCAGCAACTCCGGACAGGGAAACACTGAAGCTTTCTTT

d_call: TRBD2
clone_size: .
j_call: TRBJ2-1
v_call: TRBV9
cdr3_aa: CASRGEVGHNEQFF
cdr3_nt: TGTGCCAGCCGGGGGGAGGTCGGTCACAATGAGCAGTTCTTC

d_call: TRBD2
clone_size: .
j_call: TRBJ2-1
v_call: TRBV5-1
cdr3_aa: CASSPGTSGSLIYNEQFF
cdr3_nt: TGCGCCAGCAGCCCGGGGACTAGCGGGAGTCTCATATACAATGAGCAGTTCTTC

d_call: TRBD2
clone_size: .
j_call: TRBJ2-7
v_call: TRBV29-1
cdr3_aa: CSVKTSGSSYEQYF
cdr3_nt: TGCAGCGTAAAAACTAGCGGGAGCTCCTACGAGCAGTACTTC

d_call: .
clone_size: .
j_call: TRBJ1-5
v_call: TRBV10-3
cdr3_aa: CAISEQGHSNQPQHF
cdr3_nt: TGTGCCATCAGCGAACAGGGTCATAGCAATCAGCCCCAGCATTTT

d_call: TRBD2
clone_size: .
j_call: TRBJ2-3
v_call: TRBV7-9
cdr3_aa: CASSLEQAGGLYSTDTQYF
cdr3_nt: TGTGCCAGCAGCTTAGAGCAAGCGGGAGGCTTGTACAGCACAGATACGCAGTATTTT

d_call: .
clone_size: few
j_call: TRBJ2-5
v_call: TRBV6-1
cdr3_aa: CASSEWGVMGETQYF
cdr3_nt: TGTGCCAGCAGTGAATGGGGAGTCATGGGGGAGACCCAGTACTTC

d_call: .
clone_size: .
j_call: TRBJ1-2
v_call: TRBV4-1
cdr3_aa: CASSQAKEKGHHAYTF
cdr3_nt: TGCGCCAGCAGCCAAGCTAAAGAAAAGGGACATCATGCCTACACCTTC

d_call: TRBD2
clone_size: .
j_call: TRBJ2-1
v_call: TRBV13
cdr3_aa: CASSVLRAGEAYNEQFF
cdr3_nt: TGTGCCAGCAGCGTACTTCGAGCGGGAGAAGCCTACAATGAGCAGTTCTTC

d_call: TRBD1
clone_size: .
j_call: TRBJ1-2
v_call: TRBV2
cdr3_aa: CASSLGDRGIYGYTF
cdr3_nt: TGTGCCAGCAGCTTAGGGGACAGGGGGATCTATGGCTACACCTTC

d_call: .
clone_size: few
j_call: TRBJ2-7
v_call: TRBV19
cdr3_aa: CASSIGDPGEQYF
cdr3_nt: TGTGCCAGTAGTATAGGAGACCCCGGCGAGCAGTACTTC

d_call: .
clone_size: .
j_call: TRBJ2-2
v_call: TRBV7-6
cdr3_aa: CASSLITGELFF
cdr3_nt: TGTGCCAGCAGCTTGATTACCGGGGAGCTGTTTTTT

d_call: TRBD1
clone_size: .
j_call: TRBJ2-1
v_call: TRBV7-8
cdr3_aa: CASSLDRGSSYNEQFF
cdr3_nt: TGTGCCAGCAGCCTGGACAGGGGGAGCTCCTACAATGAGCAGTTCTTC

d_call: TRBD1
clone_size: .
j_call: TRBJ2-5
v_call: TRBV29-1
cdr3_aa: CSGQGETQYF
cdr3_nt: TGCAGCGGACAGGGGGAGACCCAGTACTTC

d_call: .
clone_size: .
j_call: TRBJ2-7
v_call: TRBV10-3
cdr3_aa: CAISESNRETYEQYF
cdr3_nt: TGTGCCATCAGTGAGTCGAATCGAGAAACCTACGAGCAGTACTTC

d_call: .
clone_size: .
j_call: TRBJ2-7
v_call: TRBV30
cdr3_aa: CAWSALGPGEQYF
cdr3_nt: TGTGCCTGGAGTGCACTCGGCCCCGGGGAGCAGTACTTC

d_call: .
clone_size: few
j_call: TRBJ2-2
v_call: TRBV25-1
cdr3_aa: CASSALYTGELFF
cdr3_nt: TGTGCCAGCAGTGCTCTCTACACCGGGGAGCTGTTTTTT

d_call: .
clone_size: .
j_call: TRBJ2-1
v_call: TRBV19
cdr3_aa: CASSPRAGAAYNEQFF
cdr3_nt: TGTGCCAGTAGTCCCCGCGCGGGGGCAGCCTACAATGAGCAGTTCTTC

d_call: TRBD2
clone_size: large
j_call: TRBJ2-3
v_call: TRBV5-4
cdr3_aa: CASSLGAGGPSDTQYF
cdr3_nt: TGTGCCAGCAGCTTGGGGGCGGGAGGGCCGTCAGATACGCAGTATTTT

d_call: .
clone_size: .
j_call: TRBJ2-1
v_call: TRBV7-3
cdr3_aa: CASSLAGRVSYNEQFF
cdr3_nt: TGTGCCAGCAGCTTAGCTGGGCGGGTCTCCTACAATGAGCAGTTCTTC

d_call: TRBD1
clone_size: .
j_call: TRBJ2-2
v_call: TRBV6-1
cdr3_aa: CASSVPGQGLRELFF
cdr3_nt: TGTGCCAGCAGTGTACCGGGACAGGGTCTTCGGGAGCTGTTTTTT

d_call: TRBD1
clone_size: .
j_call: TRBJ1-1
v_call: TRBV5-1
cdr3_aa: CASSLAGGERQAFF
cdr3_nt: TGCGCCAGCAGCTTGGCAGGGGGTGAACGGCAAGCTTTCTTT

d_call: .
clone_size: .
j_call: TRBJ2-1
v_call: TRBV16
cdr3_aa: CASSPLTVSSYNEQFF
cdr3_nt: TGTGCCAGCAGCCCATTGACAGTTAGCTCCTACAATGAGCAGTTCTTC

d_call: .
clone_size: .
j_call: TRBJ2-7
v_call: TRBV6-1
cdr3_aa: CATGTYEQYF
cdr3_nt: TGTGCCACCGGTACCTACGAGCAGTACTTC

d_call: TRBD2
clone_size: .
j_call: TRBJ2-1
v_call: TRBV15
cdr3_aa: CATSRVREGDNEQFF
cdr3_nt: TGTGCCACCAGCAGAGTTCGGGAGGGGGACAATGAGCAGTTCTTC

d_call: TRBD2
clone_size: .
j_call: TRBJ2-1
v_call: TRBV15
cdr3_aa: CATSREGLAPNDEQFF
cdr3_nt: TGTGCCACCAGCAGAGAGGGACTAGCACCCAATGATGAGCAGTTCTTC

d_call: .
clone_size: .
j_call: TRBJ1-1
v_call: TRBV5-1
cdr3_aa: CASSLWAGGNTEAFF
cdr3_nt: TGCGCCAGCAGCTTGTGGGCCGGGGGCAACACTGAAGCTTTCTTT

d_call: .
clone_size: .
j_call: TRBJ2-4
v_call: TRBV28
cdr3_aa: CASSSQFLILGEYF
cdr3_nt: TGTGCCAGCAGTTCCCAGTTCCTCATCTTAGGGGAGTACTTC

d_call: .
clone_size: .
j_call: TRBJ1-2
v_call: TRBV29-1
cdr3_aa: CSVRSSYAYGYTF
cdr3_nt: TGCAGCGTTCGCTCCTCGTACGCCTATGGCTACACCTTC

d_call: .
clone_size: .
j_call: TRBJ2-2
v_call: TRBV5-4
cdr3_aa: CASSFLWESTGELFF
cdr3_nt: TGTGCCAGCAGCTTTCTGTGGGAGAGCACCGGGGAGCTGTTTTTT

d_call: .
clone_size: .
j_call: TRBJ2-5
v_call: TRBV27
cdr3_aa: CASSFGAIQETQYF
cdr3_nt: TGTGCCAGCAGTTTTGGTGCGATCCAAGAGACCCAGTACTTC

d_call: .
clone_size: .
j_call: TRBJ2-7
v_call: TRBV5-1
cdr3_aa: CASSEVAGGYEQYF
cdr3_nt: TGCGCCAGCTCGGAGGTGGCAGGTGGCTACGAGCAGTACTTC

d_call: .
clone_size: .
j_call: TRBJ2-1
v_call: TRBV6-4
cdr3_aa: CASGSTVINEQFF
cdr3_nt: TGTGCCAGCGGGAGTACGGTGATCAATGAGCAGTTCTTC

d_call: .
clone_size: .
j_call: TRBJ1-1
v_call: TRBV18
cdr3_aa: CASSPNTLNTEAFF
cdr3_nt: TGTGCCAGCTCACCAAACACTCTGAACACTGAAGCTTTCTTT

d_call: .
clone_size: .
j_call: TRBJ2-3
v_call: TRBV7-8
cdr3_aa: CASTEAGFQDTQYF
cdr3_nt: TGTGCCAGCACCGAGGCCGGGTTTCAGGATACGCAGTATTTT

d_call: TRBD1
clone_size: .
j_call: TRBJ2-7
v_call: TRBV28
cdr3_aa: CASSLFGTDSYEQYF
cdr3_nt: TGTGCCAGCAGTTTATTTGGGACAGACTCCTACGAGCAGTACTTC

d_call: .
clone_size: .
j_call: TRBJ1-5
v_call: TRBV16
cdr3_aa: CASSQYAWVTNQPQHF
cdr3_nt: TGTGCCAGCAGCCAATACGCTTGGGTCACAAATCAGCCCCAGCATTTT

d_call: .
clone_size: .
j_call: TRBJ1-5
v_call: TRBV10-1
cdr3_aa: CASRLGNEMGNQPQHF
cdr3_nt: TGCGCCAGCAGACTAGGTAACGAAATGGGCAATCAGCCCCAGCATTTT

d_call: TRBD1
clone_size: once
j_call: TRBJ2-7
v_call: TRBV30
cdr3_aa: CAWSERWDRGYEQYF
cdr3_nt: TGTGCCTGGAGTGAGCGATGGGACAGGGGCTACGAGCAGTACTTC

d_call: .
clone_size: .
j_call: TRBJ2-3
v_call: TRBV9
cdr3_aa: CASSVRSGTDTQYF
cdr3_nt: TGTGCCAGCAGCGTAAGAAGCGGCACAGATACGCAGTATTTT

d_call: TRBD2
clone_size: .
j_call: TRBJ2-7
v_call: TRBV29-1
cdr3_aa: CSVAGGSSSYEQYF
cdr3_nt: TGCAGCGTTGCGGGCGGGAGTAGCTCCTACGAGCAGTACTTC

d_call: .
clone_size: few
j_call: TRBJ2-2
v_call: TRBV30
cdr3_aa: CAWSVGQLTTELFF
cdr3_nt: TGTGCCTGGAGTGTTGGGCAGCTTACTACGGAGCTGTTTTTT

d_call: TRBD2
clone_size: .
j_call: TRBJ2-1
v_call: TRBV9
cdr3_aa: CASSASGAYNEQFF
cdr3_nt: TGTGCCAGCAGCGCTAGCGGGGCTTACAATGAGCAGTTCTTC